The 15 T cell receptor beta chains below all came from one sample that was sequenced in a study of T cells in Graves' hyperthyroidism and ophthalmopathy (dated 2019 in TCRdb). The library was produced with multiplex PCR. The instrument given in TCRdb is Illumina HiSeq 2000. Amplification of TCR beta CDR3 regions was carried out from RNA transcripts. A first-round RT-PCR of the TCR CDR3 used the HTBI primer set with the Qiagen OneStep RT-PCR kit. The raw public data were reprocessed by TCRdb itself: fastp quality trimming at Q25, MiXCR clonotype calling, in-frame beta chains only. Rows matching on CDR3 protein sequence are summarized as one entry with the most common DNA and genes. The sample table contains 750,000 to 950,000 distinct CDR3 sequences; only one count was recorded for about 38% of them. Of the sample, 7% to 10% is held by the ten largest clones. The sequenced sample consisted of blood. These receptors came from a man between 18 and 35 years old with Graves' hyperthyroidism.

A note on this clonotype: An end of the junction does not agree with germline; a read error may underlie this. The rearrangement joins TRBV5-6 to TRBJ1-2; the D is unclear. From germline, CDR1 is SGHDT and CDR2 YYEEEE. The CDR3 extends over 14 amino acids. CDR3 residues: CACSQDFASGGYTF. CDR3 sequence (DNA): TGCGCCTGCAGCCAAGACTTCGCTAGCGGGGGCTACACCTTC.

This clonotype has ten or more counts. The chain has TRBV10-3 and TRBJ2-7; D is ambiguous. The germline V gene has CDR1 ENHRY and CDR2 SYGVKD. This CDR3 is 14 amino acids long. The V end was cut by 2 bases, the J end by 2 bases, with 10 bases between. The CDR3: CAISEVQAPYEQYF. CDR3 nucleotide sequence: TGTGCCATCAGTGAGGTCCAGGCCCCCTACGAGCAGTACTTC.

The chain is built from TRBV20-1 and TRBJ1-4; D gene uncertain. Trimming removed 6 bases from V and 8 bases from J, with 16 bases in between. Per the germline V gene, CDR1 is DFQATT and CDR2 is SNEGSKA (reference sequence). This CDR3 spans 13 amino acids. The CDR3 DNA sequence: TGCAGTGCGAGTAAGGAGACGGGCGAAAAACTGTTTTTT. Protein sequence: CSASKETGEKLFF.

J is TRBJ1-5 and V is TRBV7-9; 7 bases align to TRBD1. CDR1 and CDR2 (germline): SEHNR, FQNEAQ (reference sequence). V trimming: 0 bases; J trimming: 14 bases; junction bases outside the gene matches: 7. The CDR3 consists of 13 residues. The CDR3 region is CASSLAGTAYEHF. CDR3 in DNA: TGTGCCAGCAGCTTAGCCGGGACAGCCTACGAGCATTTT.

The rearrangement links TRBV6-2 or TRBV6-3 to TRBJ1-1, with TRBD1 matching 7 bases. This CDR3 comprises 16 residues. Germline V gives CDR1 MNHEY, CDR2 SVGEGT. Germline trimming cut 6 bases from V and 7 bases from J; bases unmatched to any gene: 17. The CDR3 DNA reads as TGTGCCAGCAGACCCCGAGACAGGGCGATTCCGGGTGAAGCTTTCTTT. Translating gives CASRPRDRAIPGEAFF.

This clonotype was counted ten times or more. V gene TRBV7-9 combines with J gene TRBJ1-1; 8 bases fit TRBD1. Germline-derived CDR1 and CDR2 are SEHNR and FQNEAQ (reference sequence). This CDR3 contains 15 residues. J was trimmed by 5 bases and V by 3 bases; bases with no gene match: 8. The CDR3 spells CASSFAQGARTEAFF. In DNA, the CDR3 is TGTGCCAGCAGCTTTGCCCAGGGGGCGCGGACTGAAGCTTTCTTT.

This chain links TRBV7-9 with TRBJ2-5; maybe TRBD1 (5 bases). The length of the CDR3 is 12 residues. V was pared by 5 bases and J by 10 bases, with 14 bases between. The germline V gene has CDR1 SEHNR and CDR2 FQNEAQ (reference sequence). For the CDR3, the DNA is TGTGCCAGCAGCCTATCTCAGGGAATCCAGTACTTC. The encoded protein is CASSLSQGIQYF. The whole variable domain, remainder taken from reference TRBV7-9 and TRBJ2-5, is DTGVSQNPRHKITKRGQNVTFRCDPISEHNRLYWYRQTLGQGPEFLTYFQNEAQLEKSRLLSDRFSAERPKGSFSTLEIQRTEQGDSAMYLCASSLSQGIQYFGPGTRLLVL.

This clonotype has more than one count but fewer than ten. This sequence joins TRBV20-1 and TRBJ2-5, with TRBD2 identical over 11 bases. Germline loops: CDR1 DFQATT, CDR2 SNEGSKA (reference sequence). The CDR3 contains 14 residues. J was trimmed by 5 bases and V by 4 bases; bases with no gene match: 6. The CDR3 loop is CSAKRIAGGETQYF. The CDR3 DNA sequence: TGCAGTGCTAAGCGCATAGCGGGGGGGGAGACCCAGTACTTC.

This clonotype was recorded many times. V gene TRBV2 combines with J gene TRBJ1-6; D is perhaps TRBD1 (5 bases). V was pared by 5 bases and J by 5 bases, with 10 bases between. CDR1 SNHLY and CDR2 FYNNEI come from the germline V gene. This CDR3 spans 14 amino acids. CDR3 DNA sequence: TGTGCCAGCAGTACGGGACTTAATAATTCACCCCTCCACTTT. It translates to CASSTGLNNSPLHF. Using reference TRBV2 and TRBJ1-6 for the parts outside the CDR3, the full variable domain is EPEVTQTPSHQVTQMGQEVILRCVPISNHLYFYWYRQILGQKVEFLVSFYNNEISEKSEIFDDQFSVERPDGSNFTLKIRSTKLEDSAMYFCASSTGLNNSPLHFGNGTRLTVT.

In its sample, this clonotype was seen many times. It is likely a read error: a sequence one base away is far more abundant. The chain employs TRBV7-2 and TRBJ2-5; the D is unclear. The V and J ends lost 2 bases and 5 bases respectively, with 3 bases between them. The V gene's germline CDR1 is SGHTA and CDR2 FQGNSA. This CDR3 contains 11 residues. The CDR3, as DNA: TGTGCCAGCAGCTTACCGGAGACCCAGTACTTC. Translating gives CASSLPETQYF. The full variable domain, in which reference TRBV7-2 and TRBJ2-5 provide the parts outside the CDR3, is GAGVSQSPSNKVTEKGKDVELRCDPISGHTALYWYRQSLGQGLEFLIYFQGNSAPDKSGLPSDRFSAERTGGSVSTLTIQRTQQEDSAVYLCASSLPETQYFGPGTRLLVL.

The sample holds a few counts of this clonotype. The V call is TRBV5-6, the J call TRBJ1-2; 8 bases fit TRBD1. The CDR3 loop spans 13 amino acids. The germline gives CDR1 SGHDT, CDR2 YYEEEE. V lost 7 bases and J lost 6; bases outside the gene matches: 8. CDR3 DNA sequence: TGTGCCAGCGGCCTGACAGGGGAGCATGGCTACACCTTC. It translates to CASGLTGEHGYTF.

This clonotype was detected many times. The rearrangement joins TRBV7-9 to TRBJ1-3; D is ambiguous. The length of the CDR3 is 12 residues. Trimming removed 1 base from V and 7 bases from J, with 5 bases in between. Germline-derived CDR1 and CDR2 are SEHNR and FQNEAQ (reference sequence). CDR3 sequence (DNA): TGTGCCAGCAGCTTAGTGGGGAACACCATATATTTT. The encoded protein is CASSLVGNTIYF.

The rearrangement joins TRBV6-5 to TRBJ2-7, with a weak D call TRBD2 (6 bases). CDR1 and CDR2 (germline): MNHEY, SVGAGI. V dropped 5 bases and J dropped 7 bases, with 12 bases sitting between them. CDR3 length equals 12 residues. CDR3 DNA sequence: TGTGCCAGCAGTGCCGGGACTCGGGAGCAGTACTTC. Its protein is CASSAGTREQYF.

The CDR3 DNA is TGCGCCAGCAGCTTGGGCTTAGCGGGGGAAAAACTGTTTTTT. Encoded protein: CASSLGLAGEKLFF. The genes are TRBV5-1 and TRBJ1-4; D call uncertain. The length of the CDR3 is 14 residues. The V end lost 0 bases, the J end lost 8 bases, and 11 bases lay between the germline ends. The germline V gene encodes CDR1 SGHRS and CDR2 YFSETQ. Full variable domain (rest looked up from reference TRBV5-1 and TRBJ1-4): KAGVTQTPRYLIKTRGQQVTLSCSPISGHRSVSWYQQTPGQGLQFLFEYFSETQRNKGNFPGRFSGRQFSNSRSEMNVSTLELGDSALYLCASSLGLAGEKLFFGSGTQLSVL.

This clonotype has a count of ten or more. V and J are TRBV2 and TRBJ1-1; tentatively, D is TRBD1 (5 bases). Germline assignment: CDR1 SNHLY and CDR2 FYNNEI. This CDR3 region has 12 residues. V was trimmed by 11 bases and J by 7 bases, leaving 17 bases between them. The DNA of the CDR3 is TGTGCCGGACAAGGGGCAGGGCATGAAGCTTTCTTT. Residues: CAGQGAGHEAFF.